The next 23 T cell receptor beta chains were all read from a single sample in a study of cytomegalovirus exposure and HLA in healthy donors. The PCR employed 60 Vbeta primers together with 13 Jbeta primers. The repertoire was sequenced with immunoSEQ multiplex PCR; TCRdb's copy has only in-frame clones and lacks some. The sample includes 150,000 to 200,000 clones, over 75% of them seen just once. The sample consisted of PBMCs. Source of these receptors: a man younger than 35 in good health and CMV-seronegative.

The chain combines TRBV25-1 with TRBJ1-1, with D possibly being TRBD1 (5 bases). Germline V CDR1 and CDR2: MGHDK, SYGVNS. V was shortened by 2 bases and J by 3 bases, with 16 bases between the two germline ends. CDR3 size: 16 residues. CDR3: CASSEPAARGDTEAFF. Written as DNA, the CDR3 is TGTGCCAGCAGTGAACCTGCAGCCCGGGGGGACACTGAAGCTTTCTTT.

The chain employs TRBV29-1 and TRBJ2-5; weak D call: TRBD1 (6 bases). The V end lost 6 bases, the J end lost 3 bases, and 14 bases lay between the germline ends. CDR3 length: 13 amino acids. Germline V CDR1 and CDR2: SQVTM, ANQGSEA. The CDR3 is CSVDWTAEETQYF. CDR3 bases: TGCAGCGTGGACTGGACAGCAGAAGAGACCCAGTACTTC.

The chain uses TRBV5-1 and TRBJ2-3; D is perhaps TRBD2 (6 bases). V lost 3 bases to trimming and J lost 0 bases, with 8 bases between them. Germline CDR1 is SGHRS and CDR2 is YFSETQ. The length of the CDR3 is 14 residues. In DNA, the CDR3 is TGCGCCAGCAGCTCCGGGACTAGCACAGATACGCAGTATTTT. This encodes CASSSGTSTDTQYF.

This clone was found a few times. This sequence joins TRBV5-1 and TRBJ2-5, with 8 bases identical to TRBD2. V was clipped by 0 bases and J by 1 base; unmatched bases: 8. Per germline, CDR1 SGHRS and CDR2 YFSETQ. The CDR3 runs 17 residues. CDR3 nucleotide sequence: TGCGCCAGCAGCTTGGGGGGGAGAGCGGGGGTCCAAGAGACCCAGTACTTC. It specifies CASSLGGRAGVQETQYF.

The chain employs TRBV6-5 and TRBJ1-1; the match to TRBD1 covers 7 bases. The CDR3 has 13 residues. In germline, CDR1 is MNHEY, CDR2 SVGAGI. V lost 1 base and J lost 6; bases outside the gene matches: 2. The chain's CDR3 is CASSYWQGAEAFF. CDR3 DNA: TGTGCCAGCAGTTACTGGCAGGGGGCTGAAGCTTTCTTT.

The genes are TRBV18 and TRBJ1-5; perhaps TRBD1 as D (6 bases). CDR1 and CDR2 from the germline V gene are KGHSH and LQKENI. With 3 bases removed from V and 7 bases from J, the gap between germline ends came to 10 bases. This CDR3 has 13 residues. This CDR3 is CASSPDSYQPQHF. The DNA for the CDR3 is TGTGCCAGCTCACCGGACAGCTACCAGCCCCAGCATTTT.

About this clone itself: At one boundary the junction diverges from the germline segment, which might be a read error. The J gene is TRBJ2-1, the V gene TRBV7-9; 11 bases are shared with TRBD2. The germline gives CDR1 SEHNR, CDR2 FQNEAQ (reference sequence). CDR3 size: 19 residues. CDR3 nucleotide sequence: TGTTCCAGCAGCTTATTGGGTTCGGGACTAGCGGACCTCTACAATGAGCAGTTCTTC. Its translation is CSSSLLGSGLADLYNEQFF. The variable domain in full, with the rest retrieved from reference TRBV7-9 and TRBJ2-1, is DTGVSQNPRHKITKRGQNVTFRCDPISEHNRLYWYRQTLGQGPEFLTYFQNEAQLEKSRLLSDRFSAERPKGSFSTLEIQRTEQGDSAMYLCSSSLLGSGLADLYNEQFFGPGTRLTVL.

As DNA, the CDR3 is TGTGCCAGTACCCTCCACCGGGTGACAGGTGCGGCTGAAGCTTTCTTT. Protein: CASTLHRVTGAAEAFF. This rearrangement joins TRBV19 to TRBJ1-1, with D tentatively TRBD1 (6 bases). V gave up 7 bases and J gave up 6 bases, with 24 bases separating them. Germline CDR1 is LNHDA and CDR2 is SQIVND (reference sequence). The CDR3 totals 16 residues.

The V gene is TRBV18, the J gene TRBJ2-1; D is unresolved. Germline V gene sequence: CDR1 KGHSH, CDR2 LQKENI. The V end lost 3 bases, the J end lost 7 bases, and 16 bases lay between the germline ends. The CDR3 contains 15 residues. The CDR3 spells CASSPFENRLNEQFF. The CDR3 DNA reads as TGTGCCAGCTCACCGTTTGAGAACCGCCTAAATGAGCAGTTCTTC.

This clone has only one observation. This chain uses TRBV18 with TRBJ1-1, with D hard to call. Trimming took off 2 bases at V and 1 base at J, with 5 bases between the two ends. Germline CDR1 reads KGHSH; CDR2 reads LQKENI. The CDR3 consists of 13 residues. CDR3: CASSPMANTEAFF. For the CDR3, the DNA is TGTGCCAGCTCACCAATGGCGAACACTGAAGCTTTCTTT.

The chain combines TRBV5-1 with TRBJ2-1, with 9 bases identical to TRBD2. This CDR3 spans 15 amino acids. CDR1 SGHRS and CDR2 YFSETQ come from the germline V gene. V gave up 0 bases and J gave up 8 bases; unmatched junction bases: 6. CDR3 nucleotides: TGCGCCAGCAGCTTGGGGGTAGCGGGAGACCATGAGCAGTTCTTC. Translated, it gives CASSLGVAGDHEQFF.

This clone was observed a handful of times. This sequence joins TRBV9 and TRBJ1-5, with D possibly being TRBD1 (6 bases). Germline values: CDR1 SGDLS, CDR2 YYNGEE. Trimming removed 0 bases from V and 2 bases from J, with 6 bases in between. This CDR3 region has 14 residues. CDR3 sequence (DNA): TGTGCCAGCAGCGTAGCAGGGGGCAATCAGCCCCAGCATTTT. It specifies CASSVAGGNQPQHF.

V and J are TRBV10-2 and TRBJ2-2; 8 bases match TRBD2. The V and J ends lost 6 bases and 5 bases, in that order; junction bases with no gene match: 5. The CDR3 covers 14 residues. The germline CDR1 and CDR2 sequences are WSHSY and SAAADI. As DNA, the CDR3 is TGCGCCAGCAGCGAAGCGGGGGAGACCGGGGAGCTGTTTTTT. As protein: CASSEAGETGELFF.

The chain joins TRBV5-1 to TRBJ2-7; 9 bases match TRBD2. Per germline, CDR1 SGHRS and CDR2 YFSETQ. The CDR3 is 14 residues long. With 4 bases clipped from V and 3 bases from J, the junction kept 5 bases outside the gene matches. The CDR3 here is CASSSLAGLYEQYF. In DNA, the CDR3 is TGCGCCAGCAGCAGTCTAGCGGGACTCTACGAGCAGTACTTC.

The chain links TRBV19 to TRBJ1-4; 7 positions agree with TRBD1. Germline V gene sequence: CDR1 LNHDA, CDR2 SQIVND (reference sequence). Germline trimming cut 7 bases from V and 5 bases from J; bases unmatched to any gene: 13. The CDR3 is made up of 16 amino acids. CDR3 sequence: CASTFKPGQRNEKLFF. The CDR3 region has the DNA TGTGCCAGTACCTTCAAACCGGGACAGAGGAATGAAAAACTGTTTTTT.

The gene calls are TRBV2 and TRBJ2-1; the match to TRBD2 covers 10 bases. Losses at the gene ends were 3 bases for V and 0 bases for J; bases not matched to a gene: 11. CDR1 is SNHLY, CDR2 FYNNEI, per germline. This CDR3 is 19 amino acids long. The CDR3 sequence is CASSDPSGGPQSSYNEQFF. For the CDR3, the DNA is TGTGCCAGCAGTGATCCTAGCGGGGGCCCTCAGAGCTCCTACAATGAGCAGTTCTTC.

This chain joins TRBV5-1 and TRBJ2-3; D is perhaps TRBD2 (7 bases). The V gene's germline CDR1 is SGHRS and CDR2 YFSETQ. V dropped 4 bases and J dropped 2 bases, with 20 bases sitting between them. This CDR3 is 17 amino acids long. DNA for the CDR3: TGCGCCAGCAGCCGGGGGGCTTCCTCCTTATACACAGATACGCAGTATTTT. This encodes CASSRGASSLYTDTQYF.

The J gene is TRBJ1-3, the V gene TRBV5-6, with D unclear. V was pared by 0 bases and J by 2 bases, with 6 bases between. The germline CDR1 and CDR2 sequences are SGHDT and YYEEEE. The CDR3 sequence is 14 residues long. The CDR3, as DNA: TGTGCCAGCAGCTTGGGAGGGCCTGGAAACACCATATATTTT. Its protein product is CASSLGGPGNTIYF.

This chain connects TRBV7-9 to TRBJ2-5; the match to TRBD2 covers 7 bases. Trimming removed 5 bases from V and 5 bases from J; junction bases left unmatched: 2. Looked up from germline, CDR1 is SEHNR and CDR2 is FQNEAQ (reference sequence). This CDR3 comprises 12 residues. In nucleotides, the CDR3 is TGTGCCAGCAGCATCGGGGGGGAGACCCAGTACTTC. This codes for CASSIGGETQYF.

The rearrangement links TRBV5-4 to TRBJ2-1, with D uncertain. The CDR3 loop spans 15 amino acids. Trimming left V 6 bases short and J 1 base short, with 14 bases between. Germline loops: CDR1 SGHNT, CDR2 YYREEE (reference sequence). CDR3 DNA: TGTGCCAGCATGCTAGGCGGATCTTCCTACAATGAGCAGTTCTTC. Amino acid sequence: CASMLGGSSYNEQFF.

This clone was observed a handful of times. The V call is TRBV4-3, the J call TRBJ1-1; D remains ambiguous. Germline loops: CDR1 LGHNA, CDR2 YSLEER. Trimming took off 1 base at V and 8 bases at J, with 11 bases between the two ends. The CDR3 runs 13 residues. In DNA, the CDR3 is TGCGCCAGCAGCCAAGTTGGCGGCAGAGAAGCTTTCTTT. Its translation: CASSQVGGREAFF.

J is TRBJ2-3 and V is TRBV2, with no clear D. Germline assignment: CDR1 SNHLY and CDR2 FYNNEI. The ends were cut back, 6 bases at V and 2 bases at J, with 18 bases in the middle. The CDR3 runs 16 residues. CDR3 region: CASRRWHRLTTDTQYF. The CDR3 DNA reads TGTGCCAGCAGGCGGTGGCACCGATTAACCACAGATACGCAGTATTTT.

The chain recombines TRBV7-3 with TRBJ2-1; a weak D match, TRBD1 (5 bases). The V gene lost 2 bases and the J gene lost 7 bases, with 12 bases spanning the gap. CDR1 is SGHTA, CDR2 FQGTGA, per germline. The CDR3 loop spans 14 amino acids. The CDR3 is CASSLESGSNEQFF. CDR3 in DNA: TGTGCCAGCAGCTTAGAGTCAGGGTCGAATGAGCAGTTCTTC.